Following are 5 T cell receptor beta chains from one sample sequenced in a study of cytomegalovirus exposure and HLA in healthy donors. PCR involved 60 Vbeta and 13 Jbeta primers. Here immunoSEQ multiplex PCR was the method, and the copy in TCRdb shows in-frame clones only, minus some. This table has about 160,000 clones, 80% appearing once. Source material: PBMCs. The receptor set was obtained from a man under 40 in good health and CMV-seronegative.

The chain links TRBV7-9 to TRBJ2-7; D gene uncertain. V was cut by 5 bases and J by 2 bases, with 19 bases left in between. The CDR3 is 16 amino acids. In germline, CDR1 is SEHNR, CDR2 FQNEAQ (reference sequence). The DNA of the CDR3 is TGTGCCAGCAGCCCCCCCCTTCGGAGTGTTCCCTACGAGCAGTACTTC. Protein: CASSPPLRSVPYEQYF.

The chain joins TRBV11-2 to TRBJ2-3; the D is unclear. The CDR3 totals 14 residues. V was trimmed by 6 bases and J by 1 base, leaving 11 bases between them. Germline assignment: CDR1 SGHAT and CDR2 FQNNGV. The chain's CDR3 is CASSYLRGTDTQYF. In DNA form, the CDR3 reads TGTGCCAGCAGTTACCTCCGAGGCACAGATACGCAGTATTTT.

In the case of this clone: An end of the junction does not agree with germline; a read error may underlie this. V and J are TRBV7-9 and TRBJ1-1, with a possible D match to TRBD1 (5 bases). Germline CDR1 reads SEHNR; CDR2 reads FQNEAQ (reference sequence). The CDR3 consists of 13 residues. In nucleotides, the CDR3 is TGTTCCAGCAGTCCCGACAGTTCGACTGAAGCTTTCTTT. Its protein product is CSSSPDSSTEAFF.

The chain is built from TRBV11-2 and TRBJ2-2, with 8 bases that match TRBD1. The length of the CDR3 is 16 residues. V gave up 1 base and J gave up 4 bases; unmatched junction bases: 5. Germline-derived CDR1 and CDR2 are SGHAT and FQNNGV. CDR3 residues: CASSLARTGITGELFF. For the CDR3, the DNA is TGTGCCAGCAGCTTAGCTCGGACAGGGATCACCGGGGAGCTGTTTTTT.

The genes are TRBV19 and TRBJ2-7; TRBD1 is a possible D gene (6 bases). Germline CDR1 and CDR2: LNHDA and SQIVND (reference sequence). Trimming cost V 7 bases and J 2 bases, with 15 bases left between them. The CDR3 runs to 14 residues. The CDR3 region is CASMGTGYPYEQYF. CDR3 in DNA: TGTGCCAGTATGGGAACAGGGTATCCCTACGAGCAGTACTTC.